This TCR beta chain was observed in a study of beta chain features in type 1 diabetes (dated 2018 in TCRdb). Background on the whole study: No differences in mean age, gender distribution, total cell number or subset yield were found between patients and healthy donors. The study compared the TCRB repertoires of sorted circulating CD4+ T cell subsets in recently diagnosed type 1 diabetes patients with those in matched healthy donors. Regulatory and stem cell-like memory subsets were obtained from only 8 patients and roughly 8 healthy donors, while naive and central memory subsets were obtained from all 30 or so donors. A total of about 100 million sorted cells were examined across all samples, and RNA yield correlated strongly with the number of cells per subset.

To note about this clone: The clone's antigen remains unknown. No qualities accompany the bases; no much larger clone lies one base away. The identical CDR3 is also encoded by other nucleotide sequences in the sample.

As encoded in the germline V gene, CDR1 is SQVTM while CDR2 is ANQGSEA. V and J are truncated by 4 bases and 5 bases respectively, leaving an intervening sequence of 11 bases. The CDR3 covers 12 residues, taking in both the cysteine and the phenylalanine. Only the CDR3 part of the read is kept: 36 bases, read in frame from the first base. The entire amount of isolated RNA was reverse transcribed using the High Capacity cDNA Reverse Transcription Kit, so the sequenced TCRB transcripts were expressed ones. Naive, central memory and regulatory T cell samples underwent deep immunoSEQ sequencing, averaging about 3.57 million total reads per sample. After sorted cells were lysed in RLT buffer, RNA was extracted with DNase-treated RNeasy Micro or Mini kits, with the choice depending on cell number. Each cell subset was processed on its own to prevent cross-contamination, while patient and healthy donor samples were processed together. The immunoSEQ multiplex PCR was used to amplify TCRB sequences from cDNA, generating 87-bp fragments that spanned the CDR3 region. Sequencing of the amplicons was performed on the Illumina HiSeq platform. Concerning the study's data processing: PCR bias was corrected computationally using synthetic template baselines, and reads within Hamming distance 2 were collapsed, with unmergeable singletons discarded. Reads were aligned to IMGT to assign V, D and J genes, CDR3 length, and insertions or deletions at six rearrangement sites. Within each subset, clonotype counts were normalized to sorted cell number, and only after that were true diversity and Gini coefficients computed with the tcR R package. The overlap coefficient, calculated on TCRB nucleotide sequences, was used to measure repertoire sharing. Out-of-frame TCRB sequences from naive cells were analyzed as a proxy for the pre-selection repertoire. Not all clones reach the TCRdb copy of this immuneACCESS table, which keeps in-frame sequences only. Checked studies attribute under half of the gap to unresolved V genes and leave the rest unexplained. The V and J calls and the clone size are those of that table, but D and trimming were determined from the DNA. The sample has around 240,000 clones on record, 15% to 20% of them singletons. Approximately 0.081% of the sample comes from the top ten.

Beyond this particular receptor, the publication reports: Shorter templates might have been favored by PCR, but patient and control samples were amplified and corrected together, so both groups would have been affected equally by any skew. The naive, central memory and regulatory TCRB repertoires appeared to resemble one another more closely among patients than among healthy donors. Fewer insertions and more nucleotide deletions at VDJ recombination sites were observed in patients with type 1 diabetes, implying thymic rearrangement abnormalities. Only small numbers of individuals were included in the HLA sub-analyses, which left unresolved whether HLA type had any influence on TCRB rearrangement. Sequencing cDNA rather than genomic DNA could over-represent highly expressing activated cells, although activation and CD3 levels did not differ between groups. Type 1 diabetes patients showed a moderate but significant shortening of TCRB CDR3 length in all four CD4+ subsets.

From each donor, a single peripheral blood sample of 100 to 150 mL on average was drawn into heparinised tubes. A BD FACSAria II was used to sort naive, central memory, regulatory and stem cell-like memory CD4+ T cells with a panel that included CD45RO, CCR7, CD25, CD127, CD95 and CD27. A purity above 98% was achieved for all sorted populations. PBMCs were separated immediately by Lymphoprep density gradient centrifugation and were stained directly, without being cultured. Samples were stained and sorted in pairs, with one healthy donor and one patient per experiment, so that batch effects were minimized.

The receptor's source is a man aged 25 to 40 with type 1 diabetes. The rearranged chain carries TRBV29-1 and TRBJ2-5; the D segment could be TRBD1, given 5 matching bases. Material for sequencing was naive CD4+ T cells from blood. Read against the paper, the sample's cell subset or site label means: true naive CD4+ T cells. For the CDR3, the sequence is CSVAQGAETQYF. The DNA sequence reads TGCAGCGTTGCCCAGGGTGCGGAGACCCAGTACTTC.